Listed below are T cell receptor beta chains from one sample, sequenced in a study of regulatory T cells in long-lasting Graves disease. TCRdb processed the multiplex PCR reads anew with MiXCR; each CDR3 protein has one entry. Of approximately 690,000 distinct CDR3 sequences listed, around 32% are singletons. Here the sequenced sample was peripheral blood mononuclear cells (PBMCs), taken when the disease was refractory, from a patient treated with antithyroid drugs. Source of these receptors: a female donor with Graves disease. CDR3s include the opening cysteine and the closing phenylalanine or tryptophan. The D gene is left open where the match is weak. The size entry is marked missing in some rows and otherwise reads once, few, many or a size class.

abundance: NA
j_gene: TRBJ2-4
d_gene: TRBD1
v_gene: TRBV12-3/TRBV12-4
CDR3aa: CASSIYRGRDVHIQYF
CDR3nt: TGTGCCAGCAGTATATACAGGGGGCGGGACGTACACATTCAGTACTTC

abundance: NA
j_gene: TRBJ2-1
d_gene: TRBD2
v_gene: TRBV6-2/TRBV6-3
CDR3aa: CASRGSGRTSGEQFF
CDR3nt: TGTGCCAGCAGGGGTAGCGGGAGGACCTCCGGTGAGCAGTTCTTC

abundance: NA
j_gene: TRBJ2-4
d_gene: NA
v_gene: TRBV5-1
CDR3aa: CASSLASAKNIQYF
CDR3nt: TGCGCCAGCAGCTTGGCCTCAGCCAAAAACATTCAGTACTTC

abundance: many
j_gene: TRBJ2-5
d_gene: TRBD2
v_gene: TRBV20-1
CDR3aa: CSAQNFPTSGGRETQYF
CDR3nt: TGCAGTGCTCAGAATTTTCCAACTAGCGGAGGGAGGGAGACCCAGTACTTC

abundance: many
j_gene: TRBJ1-2
d_gene: NA
v_gene: TRBV28
CDR3aa: CASKDGSYGYTF
CDR3nt: TGTGCCAGCAAGGACGGAAGCTATGGCTACACCTTC

abundance: NA
j_gene: TRBJ2-7
d_gene: NA
v_gene: TRBV19
CDR3aa: CASSIRRSYEQYF
CDR3nt: TGTGCCAGTAGTATCCGCAGGTCCTACGAGCAGTACTTC

abundance: NA
j_gene: TRBJ1-1
d_gene: NA
v_gene: TRBV3-1
CDR3aa: CASSQDSMNTEAFF
CDR3nt: TGTGCCAGCAGCCAAGACAGCATGAACACTGAAGCTTTCTTT

abundance: many
j_gene: TRBJ1-2
d_gene: NA
v_gene: TRBV28
CDR3aa: CASRGNYGYTF
CDR3nt: TGTGCCAGCAGGGGAAACTATGGCTACACCTTC

abundance: many
j_gene: TRBJ2-5
d_gene: TRBD2
v_gene: TRBV7-3
CDR3aa: CASSLASGSWETQYF
CDR3nt: TGTGCCAGCAGCTTAGCTAGCGGGAGTTGGGAGACCCAGTACTTC

abundance: NA
j_gene: TRBJ2-4
d_gene: NA
v_gene: TRBV15
CDR3aa: CATSRDQTPSASKNIQYF
CDR3nt: TGTGCCACCAGCAGAGATCAAACACCCAGTGCGTCCAAAAACATTCAGTACTTC

abundance: few
j_gene: TRBJ1-2
d_gene: NA
v_gene: TRBV12-3/TRBV12-4
CDR3aa: CASFSGPREGGYTF
CDR3nt: TGTGCCAGCTTTTCGGGACCCCGCGAAGGTGGCTACACCTTC

abundance: NA
j_gene: TRBJ1-5
d_gene: NA
v_gene: TRBV11-2
CDR3aa: CASSFGRDDNQPQHF
CDR3nt: TGTGCCAGCAGCTTCGGCAGGGATGATAATCAGCCCCAGCATTTT

abundance: few
j_gene: TRBJ2-7
d_gene: TRBD2
v_gene: TRBV15
CDR3aa: CATSSPGTTLSYEQYF
CDR3nt: TGTGCCACCAGCTCCCCCGGGACTACTCTCTCCTACGAGCAGTACTTC

abundance: NA
j_gene: TRBJ2-7
d_gene: NA
v_gene: TRBV30
CDR3aa: CAWSVWGSYEQYF
CDR3nt: TGTGCCTGGAGTGTATGGGGATCCTACGAGCAGTACTTC

abundance: many
j_gene: TRBJ2-1
d_gene: TRBD2
v_gene: TRBV2
CDR3aa: CASSEGLAGYNEQFF
CDR3nt: TGTGCCAGCAGTGAGGGACTAGCGGGGTACAATGAGCAGTTCTTC

abundance: many
j_gene: TRBJ2-7
d_gene: TRBD2
v_gene: TRBV12-3/TRBV12-4
CDR3aa: CASSLRTSGSDEQYF
CDR3nt: TGTGCCAGCAGTTTACGGACTAGCGGGAGTGACGAGCAGTACTTC

abundance: few
j_gene: TRBJ1-4
d_gene: NA
v_gene: TRBV14
CDR3aa: CASSRRGHLKTNEKLFF
CDR3nt: TGTGCCAGCAGTAGACGGGGGCACTTGAAGACTAATGAAAAACTGTTTTTT

abundance: many
j_gene: TRBJ2-4
d_gene: TRBD2
v_gene: TRBV12-3/TRBV12-4
CDR3aa: CASSPGLAGGRGENIQYF
CDR3nt: TGTGCCAGCAGTCCTGGACTAGCGGGAGGGCGGGGTGAAAACATTCAGTACTTC

abundance: NA
j_gene: TRBJ1-1
d_gene: NA
v_gene: TRBV7-3
CDR3aa: CASSQGSQGRAFF
CDR3nt: TGTGCCAGCAGCCAAGGATCCCAGGGGAGAGCTTTCTTT

abundance: many
j_gene: TRBJ1-1
d_gene: NA
v_gene: TRBV12-3/TRBV12-4
CDR3aa: CASSAGKGAFF
CDR3nt: TGTGCCAGCAGTGCCGGGAAGGGGGCTTTCTTT

abundance: NA
j_gene: TRBJ1-4
d_gene: NA
v_gene: TRBV6-1
CDR3aa: CASSEVEVIATNEKLFF
CDR3nt: TGTGCCAGCAGTGAGGTAGAGGTTATCGCAACTAATGAAAAACTGTTTTTT

abundance: NA
j_gene: TRBJ2-7
d_gene: TRBD2
v_gene: TRBV11-2
CDR3aa: CASSLGLAAHEQYF
CDR3nt: TGTGCCAGCAGCTTGGGACTAGCGGCCCACGAGCAGTACTTC

abundance: NA
j_gene: TRBJ2-1
d_gene: NA
v_gene: TRBV20-1
CDR3aa: CSATPAVGSYNEQFF
CDR3nt: TGCAGTGCTACCCCGGCTGTAGGCTCCTACAATGAGCAGTTCTTC

abundance: few
j_gene: TRBJ2-7
d_gene: NA
v_gene: TRBV6-1
CDR3aa: CASSEARGASSYEQYF
CDR3nt: TGTGCCAGCAGTGAAGCTCGGGGGGCTAGCTCCTACGAGCAGTACTTC

abundance: few
j_gene: TRBJ1-4
d_gene: NA
v_gene: TRBV20-1
CDR3aa: CSARIGNEKLFF
CDR3nt: TGCAGTGCTAGAATTGGGAATGAAAAACTGTTTTTT

abundance: few
j_gene: TRBJ1-4
d_gene: NA
v_gene: TRBV7-2
CDR3aa: CASSLDSGRAREKLFF
CDR3nt: TGTGCCAGCAGCTTAGATTCGGGGCGAGCACGGGAAAAACTGTTTTTT

abundance: few
j_gene: TRBJ2-7
d_gene: TRBD2
v_gene: TRBV12-5
CDR3aa: CASGPGLAGREQYF
CDR3nt: TGTGCTAGTGGGCCGGGACTAGCGGGAAGGGAGCAGTACTTC

abundance: few
j_gene: TRBJ2-2
d_gene: NA
v_gene: TRBV14
CDR3aa: CASSQERDWLNTGELFF
CDR3nt: TGTGCCAGCAGCCAAGAGCGGGATTGGCTTAACACCGGGGAGCTGTTTTTT

abundance: NA
j_gene: TRBJ1-1
d_gene: NA
v_gene: TRBV5-1
CDR3aa: CASSLGGSRRTEAFF
CDR3nt: TGCGCCAGCAGCTTGGGAGGCAGCCGCCGGACTGAAGCTTTCTTT

abundance: NA
j_gene: TRBJ2-5
d_gene: TRBD2
v_gene: TRBV6-1
CDR3aa: CASRPPGLAVETQYF
CDR3nt: TGTGCCAGCAGACCTCCGGGACTAGCGGTTGAGACCCAGTACTTC

abundance: few
j_gene: TRBJ2-7
d_gene: TRBD2
v_gene: TRBV30
CDR3aa: CAWPSPCGRHYEQYF
CDR3nt: TGTGCCTGGCCTTCCCCCTGCGGGAGGCACTACGAGCAGTACTTC

abundance: NA
j_gene: TRBJ1-4
d_gene: NA
v_gene: TRBV6-9
CDR3aa: CASSYAGTTNEKLFF
CDR3nt: TGTGCCAGCAGTTACGCCGGGACCACAAATGAAAAACTGTTTTTT

abundance: NA
j_gene: TRBJ1-4
d_gene: TRBD1
v_gene: TRBV3-1
CDR3aa: CASSQVWDRESTNEKLFF
CDR3nt: TGTGCCAGCAGCCAAGTGTGGGACAGGGAGTCGACTAATGAAAAACTGTTTTTT

abundance: few
j_gene: TRBJ1-5
d_gene: NA
v_gene: TRBV19
CDR3aa: CASSVSQGRSNQPQHF
CDR3nt: TGTGCCAGTAGTGTTAGTCAGGGGCGTAGCAATCAGCCCCAGCATTTT

abundance: NA
j_gene: TRBJ1-2
d_gene: NA
v_gene: TRBV20-1
CDR3aa: CSAAEGVVYGYTF
CDR3nt: TGCAGTGCCGCCGAGGGAGTTGTATATGGCTACACCTTC

abundance: NA
j_gene: TRBJ1-1
d_gene: NA
v_gene: TRBV7-2
CDR3aa: CASSENRVVEAFF
CDR3nt: TGTGCCAGCAGCGAGAACAGGGTCGTTGAAGCTTTCTTT

abundance: NA
j_gene: TRBJ1-4
d_gene: NA
v_gene: TRBV27
CDR3aa: CASSRGADEKLFF
CDR3nt: TGTGCCAGCTCACGGGGGGCGGATGAAAAACTGTTTTTT

abundance: NA
j_gene: TRBJ2-7
d_gene: TRBD1
v_gene: TRBV10-2
CDR3aa: CASRTGVDYEQYF
CDR3nt: TGCGCCAGCCGGACAGGGGTGGACTACGAGCAGTACTTC

abundance: NA
j_gene: TRBJ1-6
d_gene: TRBD1
v_gene: TRBV15
CDR3aa: CATSQGASSPLHF
CDR3nt: TGTGCCACCAGCCAGGGGGCAAGTTCACCCCTCCACTTT

abundance: NA
j_gene: TRBJ1-1
d_gene: TRBD1
v_gene: TRBV18
CDR3aa: CASSPPRQGGNTEAFF
CDR3nt: TGTGCCAGCTCACCACCGCGACAGGGAGGTAACACTGAAGCTTTCTTT

abundance: NA
j_gene: TRBJ2-5
d_gene: TRBD2
v_gene: TRBV27
CDR3aa: CASSPRGVAGGRQETQYF
CDR3nt: TGTGCCAGCAGTCCTAGGGGGGTGGCGGGAGGTAGGCAAGAGACCCAGTACTTC

abundance: NA
j_gene: TRBJ2-3
d_gene: NA
v_gene: TRBV28
CDR3aa: CASSHDRGGREWGSTDTQYF
CDR3nt: TGTGCCAGCAGTCACGACCGAGGAGGACGGGAGTGGGGGAGCACAGATACGCAGTATTTT

abundance: NA
j_gene: TRBJ2-7
d_gene: NA
v_gene: TRBV11-2
CDR3aa: CASSQGVAGTTYEQYF
CDR3nt: TGCGCCAGCAGCCAAGGGGTGGCAGGGACAACCTACGAGCAGTACTTC

abundance: few
j_gene: TRBJ2-7
d_gene: NA
v_gene: TRBV12-3/TRBV12-4
CDR3aa: CASSHSGTPTYEQYF
CDR3nt: TGTGCCAGCAGTCACTCCGGGACACCAACCTACGAGCAGTACTTC

abundance: few
j_gene: TRBJ1-6
d_gene: NA
v_gene: TRBV27
CDR3aa: CASQQVGSYNSPLHF
CDR3nt: TGTGCCAGCCAACAGGTTGGCTCCTATAATTCACCCCTCCACTTT

abundance: many
j_gene: TRBJ2-5
d_gene: NA
v_gene: TRBV6-5
CDR3aa: CASSYSLAGKRPSGTQYF
CDR3nt: TGTGCCAGCAGTTACTCGTTGGCGGGCAAGCGTCCTTCTGGGACCCAGTACTTC